The 25 T cell receptor beta chains in this list originate from one sample, sequenced in a study of Graves' ophthalmopathy and Graves' hyperthyroidism. Amplification of the TCR beta CDR3 regions used RNA transcripts (as template). First-round RT-PCR relied on HTBI primers, and a second-round multiplex PCR came next. TCRdb called the multiplex PCR reads again in MiXCR, with one record for every CDR3 protein. The data show around 470,000 distinct CDR3 sequences, with around 14% seen just once and 9.8% held by the top ten. The sequenced sample was blood. The receptors were gathered from a woman in her twenties or thirties with Graves' ophthalmopathy.

In this sample, this clonotype turned up many times. The J gene is TRBJ1-6, the V gene TRBV11-2; 11 bases line up with TRBD1. The CDR3 spans 15 residues. Germline V gene lookup returns CDR1 SGHAT and CDR2 FQNNGV. Unmatched junction bases numbered 6, after V lost 5 bases and J lost 9 bases. CDR3 residues: CASSGTGTGGSPLHF. The CDR3 DNA is TGTGCCAGCAGCGGAACCGGGACAGGGGGTTCACCCCTCCACTTT.

Ten or more counts support this clonotype. This chain joins TRBV6-5 and TRBJ2-5; 9 nucleotides agree with TRBD2. Germline V gene lookup returns CDR1 MNHEY and CDR2 SVGAGI. V lost 7 bases, J lost 5 bases, and 8 bases stayed unmatched. The CDR3 is made up of 14 amino acids. CDR3 nucleotides: TGTGCCAGCATCCATAGCGGGAGTGAGGAGACCCAGTACTTC. It is translated as CASIHSGSEETQYF.

The chain combines TRBV30 with TRBJ2-7; perhaps TRBD1 as D (6 bases). Deletions cut 0 bases from V and 2 bases from J, with 14 bases between. CDR3 length: 15 residues. Germline V gives CDR1 GTSNPN, CDR2 SVGIG (reference sequence). The CDR3 DNA is TGTGCCTGGAGTGTACCGGGCAGGGGCGCCTACGAGCAGTACTTC. It yields the protein CAWSVPGRGAYEQYF.

Only a few counts were recorded for this clonotype. The chain carries TRBV3-1 and TRBJ1-1, with D perhaps TRBD1 (5 bases). The CDR3 has 15 amino acids. CDR1 is LGHDT and CDR2 is YNNKEL in the germline V gene (reference sequence). V lost 3 bases to trimming and J lost 2 bases, with 13 bases between them. In DNA form, the CDR3 reads TGTGCCAGCAGCCACCACCGACAGCAAAACACTGAAGCTTTCTTT. Translation: CASSHHRQQNTEAFF.

In this sample, this clonotype turned up many times. The chain employs TRBV5-1 and TRBJ1-2, with 8 bases fitting TRBD1. The CDR3 runs 14 residues. Trimming cost V 5 bases and J 4 bases; bases outside gene matches: 7. Germline-derived CDR1 and CDR2 are SGHRS and YFSETQ. The CDR3 reads CASRRDTGGYGYTF. The CDR3, as DNA: TGCGCCAGCAGGCGTGACACAGGGGGCTATGGCTACACCTTC.

This clonotype came up many times. The chain carries TRBV19 and TRBJ1-6; tentative D call: TRBD1 (5 bases). V lost 3 bases, J lost 8 bases, and 23 bases lay in between. The CDR3 totals 18 residues. The germline CDR1 and CDR2 sequences are LNHDA and SQIVND (reference sequence). The CDR3 DNA is TGTGCCAGTAGTATGCATCAGGGCCAGATTCGACTCGATTCACCCCTCCACTTT. It encodes CASSMHQGQIRLDSPLHF.

This clonotype was seen only a few times. No conserved phenylalanine or tryptophan is present at the end of the CDR3, so a read error is the likely explanation. V and J are TRBV6-1 and TRBJ1-5, with D perhaps TRBD1 (6 bases). There are 16 residues in the CDR3. CDR1 MNHNS and CDR2 SASEGT come from the germline V gene. The V gene lost 3 bases and the J gene lost 4 bases, with 16 bases spanning the gap. CDR3 sequence reads: CASSEDRFLANQPQHL. The CDR3 DNA is TGTGCCAGCAGTGAGGACAGATTCCTAGCAAATCAGCCCCAGCATTTG.

This clonotype came up many times. The V and J genes are TRBV2 and TRBJ1-1; D is unresolved. The CDR3 is 10 amino acids. Trimming took 6 bases from V and 7 from J, leaving 6 bases between them. The germline V gene encodes CDR1 SNHLY and CDR2 FYNNEI. The CDR3 sequence is CASRLLEAFF. The CDR3 nucleotides read TGTGCCAGCAGGCTACTTGAAGCTTTCTTT.

This clonotype was found many times. This chain links TRBV28 with TRBJ2-5; tentative D call: TRBD2 (6 bases). CDR3 length: 15 residues. The germline CDR1 and CDR2 sequences are MDHEN and SYDVKM. Trimming removed 5 bases from V and 1 base from J, with 14 bases in between. The CDR3 sequence: CASSPLRGFQETQYF. The CDR3, as DNA: TGTGCCAGCAGTCCACTGCGGGGATTCCAAGAGACCCAGTACTTC.

The sample holds one count of this clonotype. At one end, the junction sequence differs from germline, possibly due to a read error. CDR3 sequence reads: CSAGDLEDQPQHF. CDR3 coding DNA: TGCAGTGCTGGAGATCTGGAGGATCAGCCCCAGCATTTT. The gene calls are TRBV20-1 and TRBJ1-5, with D uncertain. CDR3 size: 13 residues. The germline V gene has CDR1 DFQATT and CDR2 SNEGSKA (reference sequence).

This clonotype occurred many times. The chain combines TRBV27 with TRBJ1-5; no clear D gene. This CDR3 is built from 16 residues. In germline, CDR1 is MNHEY, CDR2 SMNVEV (reference sequence). The V end lost 3 bases, the J end lost 2 bases, and 14 bases lay between the germline ends. The CDR3 DNA is TGTGCCAGCAGTTTTCGACTCGAGACGGGCAATCAGCCCCAGCATTTT. Its translation: CASSFRLETGNQPQHF.

In this sample, this clonotype turned up a few times. This chain connects TRBV5-1 to TRBJ1-1, with a tentative D call TRBD1 (5 bases). This CDR3 has 12 amino acids. Germline CDR1 and CDR2: SGHRS and YFSETQ. The V end was cut by 7 bases, the J end by 3 bases, with 10 bases between. The CDR3 DNA reads as TGCGCCAGCTCCTCAGGGTACACTGAAGCTTTCTTT. Amino acid sequence: CASSSGYTEAFF.

The chain couples TRBV5-1 to TRBJ2-7; D perhaps matches TRBD1 (6 bases). The V and J ends lost 3 bases and 6 bases respectively, with 16 bases between them. The germline V gene encodes CDR1 SGHRS and CDR2 YFSETQ. The CDR3 spans 14 residues. The CDR3 here is CASSSRGPVREQYF. Written as DNA, the CDR3 is TGCGCCAGCAGCTCCAGGGGCCCAGTACGCGAGCAGTACTTC.

This clonotype was counted many times. The chain uses TRBV7-9 and TRBJ2-5; TRBD2 agrees at 11 bases. V was clipped by 5 bases and J by 1 base; unmatched bases: 6. The CDR3 has 16 amino acids. CDR1 is SEHNR and CDR2 is FQNEAQ in the germline V gene (reference sequence). CDR3 sequence reads: CASSVTSGGLQETQYF. CDR3 sequence (DNA): TGTGCCAGCAGCGTAACTAGCGGGGGCCTCCAAGAGACCCAGTACTTC.

In this sample, this clonotype turned up many times. This chain uses TRBV7-2 with TRBJ2-7, with TRBD2 identical over 7 bases. With 3 bases clipped from V and 3 bases from J, the junction kept 5 bases outside the gene matches. Germline V gives CDR1 SGHTA, CDR2 FQGNSA. This CDR3 is 14 amino acids long. CDR3 DNA: TGTGCCAGCAGCTTGGGGGGGTGGCTCTACGAGCAGTACTTC. It yields the protein CASSLGGWLYEQYF.

This clonotype was detected many times. The rearrangement links TRBV12-3 or TRBV12-4 to TRBJ1-5; D ambiguous. Trimming removed 6 bases from V and 11 bases from J, with 14 bases in between. The CDR3 covers 12 residues. DNA of the CDR3: TGTGCCAGCAGCTACGGACTGCGCACCCAGCATTTT. Its translation is CASSYGLRTQHF.

This clonotype came up many times. This sequence joins TRBV25-1 and TRBJ1-5; no reliable D call. The CDR3 runs 14 residues. The germline V gene has CDR1 MGHDK and CDR2 SYGVNS. V lost 0 bases and J 3 bases, leaving 6 bases between the germline ends. CDR3 sequence (DNA): TGTGCCAGCAGTGAATACAGTTTCAATCAGCCCCAGCATTTT. This translates into CASSEYSFNQPQHF.

The chain combines TRBV20-1 with TRBJ2-5; the D is unclear. Between the trimmed V and J ends, which lost 0 bases and 5 bases, there was a span of 13 bases. The length of the CDR3 is 14 residues. The V gene's germline CDR1 is DFQATT and CDR2 SNEGSKA (reference sequence). The CDR3 region is CSAREWASQETQYF. In nucleotides, the CDR3 is TGCAGTGCTAGAGAATGGGCTAGTCAGGAGACCCAGTACTTC.

At least ten counts were recorded for this clonotype. The genes are TRBV20-1 and TRBJ1-2; D unclear. Germline-derived CDR1 and CDR2 are DFQATT and SNEGSKA (reference sequence). The CDR3 spans 11 residues. The ends were cut back, 5 bases at V and 6 bases at J, with 10 bases in the middle. As DNA, the CDR3 is TGCAGTGCTGAAAACAGCGATGGCTACACCTTC. Protein sequence: CSAENSDGYTF.

V gene TRBV7-9 combines with J gene TRBJ1-3; D is uncertain. CDR1 is SEHNR, CDR2 FQNEAQ, per germline (reference sequence). The CDR3 is made up of 14 amino acids. Trimming removed 0 bases from V and 3 bases from J, with 6 bases in between. CDR3 amino acids: CASSLAAVGNTIYF. The CDR3 DNA sequence: TGTGCCAGCAGCTTAGCAGCGGTTGGAAACACCATATATTTT. The entire variable domain, with the rest obtained from reference TRBV7-9 and TRBJ1-3, is as follows: DTGVSQNPRHKITKRGQNVTFRCDPISEHNRLYWYRQTLGQGPEFLTYFQNEAQLEKSRLLSDRFSAERPKGSFSTLEIQRTEQGDSAMYLCASSLAAVGNTIYFGEGSWLTVV.

About this clonotype: A much larger clone lies a single base off, so this may be a read error. The genes are TRBV14 and TRBJ1-2; unclear D gene. Deletions cut 10 bases from V and 4 bases from J, with 22 bases between. The CDR3 has 15 amino acids. CDR1 is SGHDN, CDR2 FVKESK, per germline. CDR3 residues: CATVPNQFGFYGYTF. The CDR3, as DNA: TGTGCCACCGTCCCTAACCAATTCGGGTTCTATGGCTACACCTTC.

This clonotype was recorded many times. One end of the junction fails to match germline, which may point to a read error. The chain is built from TRBV6-5 and TRBJ2-5; 9 bases fit TRBD1. Germline V gene sequence: CDR1 MNHEY, CDR2 SVGAGI. The CDR3 is 15 amino acids. DNA for the CDR3: TGTGCCAGCAGTGACTCCCCGGACAGGGGTGAGACCCAGTACTTC. Amino acid sequence: CASSDSPDRGETQYF.

This clonotype was counted at least ten times. The chain has TRBV14 and TRBJ1-1; D possibly corresponds to TRBD1 (5 bases). V lost 1 base, J lost 0 bases, and 9 bases lay in between. The length of the CDR3 is 15 residues. Germline loops: CDR1 SGHDN, CDR2 FVKESK. The CDR3 DNA reads TGTGCCAGCAGCCAAGTCGCGGGGGTGAACACTGAAGCTTTCTTT. Residues: CASSQVAGVNTEAFF.

This clonotype has at least ten counts. V usage is TRBV6-1 and J usage is TRBJ2-7, with 7 bases identical to TRBD1. Germline CDR1 and CDR2: MNHNS and SASEGT. CDR3 size: 18 residues. V was pared by 6 bases and J by 5 bases, with 22 bases of the junction left unmatched. CDR3 protein: CASSETLTRQGLRHEQYF. CDR3 coding DNA: TGTGCCAGCAGCGAAACCTTAACCCGACAGGGTCTGAGGCACGAGCAGTACTTC.

The sample holds many counts of this clonotype. The chain links TRBV7-2 to TRBJ2-5; 10 bases are a match to TRBD2. Germline CDR1 and CDR2: SGHTA and FQGNSA. V lost 4 bases, J lost 2 bases, and 4 bases stayed unmatched. The CDR3 is made up of 15 amino acids. This CDR3 is CASSYGLAVQETQYF. The CDR3 bases are TGTGCCAGCAGCTACGGACTAGCGGTTCAAGAGACCCAGTACTTC.